This T cell receptor beta chain was observed in a study of blood T cell repertoires in COVID-19. Trimming took 1 base from V and 3 from J, leaving 19 bases between them. Looked up from germline, CDR1 is LNHDA and CDR2 is SQIVND (reference sequence). CDR3 size: 18 residues. Some clones are missing from TCRdb's copy, which holds only in-frame ones; the method was immunoSEQ multiplex PCR. The data show about 62,000 clones, 80% to 90% seen once. Seattle patient enrollment occurred during active infection, with longitudinal follow-up thereafter. The sequence derives from a woman between 55 and 75 years old with COVID-19, enrolled during active disease. The rearrangement uses TRBV19 and TRBJ1-3, with D uncertain. Sequenced: peripheral blood. The CDR3 sequence is CASSIGLRRAAYGNTIYF. For the CDR3, the DNA is TGTGCCAGTAGTATAGGTCTACGGAGAGCAGCCTATGGAAACACCATATATTTT. Looking up the rest from reference TRBV19 and TRBJ1-3 gives the full variable domain: DGGITQSPKYLFRKEGQNVTLSCEQNLNHDAMYWYRQDPGQGLRLIYYSQIVNDFQKGDIAEGYSVSREKKESFPLTVTSAQKNPTAFYLCASSIGLRRAAYGNTIYFGEGSWLTVV.